Presented here are 23 T cell receptor beta chains from one specimen sequenced in a study of blood T cell repertoires in COVID-19. Sequencing was performed with immunoSEQ multiplex PCR; in TCRdb, only in-frame clones are kept and a portion is missing. The repertoire holds 200,000 to 250,000 clones, with about nine tenths as singletons. Sample: peripheral blood. The source is a man in his 60s who had recovered from COVID-19.

This CDR3 reads CASSQGRGGGRDGYTF. The CDR3 coding sequence is TGTGCCAGCAGCCAAGGTCGTGGCGGGGGCCGCGATGGCTACACCTTC. The chain recombines TRBV3-1 (or the pseudogene TRBV3-2) with TRBJ1-2; TRBD1 might be the D (6 bases). The CDR3 is made up of 16 amino acids. Trimming shortened V by 1 base and J by 6 bases, and 18 bases separated the two germline ends. Germline V lookup: CDR1 LGHDT, CDR2 YNNKEL (reference sequence).

The chain joins TRBV5-1 to TRBJ2-3; 7 bases align to TRBD1. This CDR3 comprises 15 residues. Germline V gene sequence: CDR1 SGHRS, CDR2 YFSETQ. V lost 2 bases, J lost 1 base, and 4 bases stayed unmatched. Here the CDR3 DNA reads TGCGCCAGCAGCTTACAGGGGCCTGGCACAGATACGCAGTATTTT. It specifies CASSLQGPGTDTQYF.

This clone was seen once. The V and J genes are TRBV27 and TRBJ2-7; 8 bases agree with TRBD1. With 7 bases clipped from V and 6 bases from J, the junction kept 5 bases outside the gene matches. Germline-derived CDR1 and CDR2 are MNHEY and SMNVEV (reference sequence). CDR3 length equals 12 residues. The CDR3 loop is CASTSTGVEQYF. In nucleotides, the CDR3 is TGTGCCAGCACCTCGACAGGGGTCGAGCAGTACTTC.

This clone was found a few times. The chain employs TRBV6-2 or TRBV6-3 and TRBJ1-2; D may be TRBD1 (5 bases). Germline assignment: CDR1 MNHEY and CDR2 SVGEGT. V lost 2 bases to trimming and J lost 5 bases, with 12 bases between them. The CDR3 is 14 residues long. The CDR3 spells CASSYIRGLYGYTF. In DNA form, the CDR3 reads TGTGCCAGCAGTTACATCCGGGGGTTGTATGGCTACACCTTC.

The chain carries TRBV27 and TRBJ2-3; 9 nucleotides line up with TRBD2. CDR3 length: 16 residues. Germline values: CDR1 MNHEY, CDR2 SMNVEV (reference sequence). The V gene end was trimmed by 6 bases and the J gene end by 11 bases; junction bases not matched to a gene: 18. CDR3 amino acids: CASRTPGLAHVGRQYF. In DNA, the CDR3 is TGTGCCAGCAGAACTCCAGGACTAGCGCACGTTGGGAGGCAGTATTTT.

The chain employs TRBV7-9 and TRBJ2-2; D gene ambiguous. CDR1 is SEHNR, CDR2 FQNEAQ, per germline (reference sequence). CDR3 length equals 16 residues. V was clipped by 1 base and J by 5 bases, with 14 bases between them. CDR3 amino acids: CASSLEWSGGTGELFF. CDR3 in DNA: TGTGCCAGCAGCTTAGAATGGTCAGGTGGGACCGGGGAGCTGTTTTTT.

J is TRBJ2-7 and V is TRBV6-5; no clear D. Trimming stripped 5 bases from V and 1 base from J, with 9 bases between. The CDR3 loop spans 13 amino acids. CDR1 and CDR2 from the germline V gene are MNHEY and SVGAGI. The CDR3 reads CASSPHQSYEQYF. CDR3 sequence (DNA): TGTGCCAGCAGTCCCCACCAGTCCTACGAGCAGTACTTC.

This clone has a single count. J is TRBJ1-1 and V is TRBV20-1; TRBD1 matches 7 bases. The CDR3 has 11 amino acids. Germline V gene sequence: CDR1 DFQATT, CDR2 SNEGSKA (reference sequence). J was trimmed by 5 bases and V by 6 bases; bases with no gene match: 3. The CDR3 here is CSAQGRTEAFF. For the CDR3, the DNA is TGCAGTGCACAGGGGCGAACTGAAGCTTTCTTT.

CDR3 protein: CASSPHGGSQETQYF. The CDR3 DNA is TGTGCCAGCAGTCCGCACGGGGGGAGCCAAGAGACCCAGTACTTC. The V and J genes are TRBV28 and TRBJ2-5; 7 nucleotides match TRBD2. This CDR3 comprises 15 residues. With V trimmed by 5 bases and J by 1 base, 7 bases remained unmatched. Germline V CDR1 and CDR2: MDHEN, SYDVKM.

This rearrangement joins TRBV6-2 or TRBV6-3 to TRBJ2-7; perhaps TRBD2 as D (7 bases). The CDR3 sequence is 16 residues long. The V gene's germline CDR1 is MNHEY and CDR2 SVGEGT. Trimming stripped 6 bases from V and 2 bases from J, with 20 bases between. As DNA, the CDR3 is TGTGCCAGCAGCCTAATGAGGGGGGGGAAGCCCTACGAGCAGTACTTC. It yields the protein CASSLMRGGKPYEQYF.

The sample holds one count of this clone. The chain has TRBV18 and TRBJ2-1; 7 bases align to TRBD1. Germline CDR1 reads KGHSH; CDR2 reads LQKENI. V trimming: 9 bases; J trimming: 7 bases; junction bases outside the gene matches: 12. The CDR3 consists of 14 residues. CDR3 in DNA: TGTGCCAGTCGCCCTTTAACAGGGGAAAATGAGCAGTTCTTC. This codes for CASRPLTGENEQFF.

V usage is TRBV5-1 and J usage is TRBJ2-5, with 9 bases lining up with TRBD1. The ends lost 4 bases at V and 5 bases at J; junction bases unmatched: 9. The germline V gene encodes CDR1 SGHRS and CDR2 YFSETQ. The CDR3 spans 15 residues. CDR3 nucleotide sequence: TGCGCCAGCAGCGAACTGACAGGGGGAGGGGAGACCCAGTACTTC. Translation: CASSELTGGGETQYF.

The V call is TRBV5-4, the J call TRBJ1-4; no reliable D call. There are 13 residues in the CDR3. The germline V gene has CDR1 SGHNT and CDR2 YYREEE (reference sequence). V shed 3 bases and J shed 5 bases, with 8 bases lying between them. The CDR3 sequence is CASSSIKNEKLFF. For the CDR3, the DNA is TGTGCCAGCAGCTCTATCAAGAATGAAAAACTGTTTTTT.

The chain has TRBV7-9 and TRBJ2-3, with TRBD1 as a possible D gene (6 bases). CDR3 length: 15 residues. Between the trimmed V and J ends, which lost 4 bases and 0 bases, there was a span of 11 bases. The germline V gene has CDR1 SEHNR and CDR2 FQNEAQ (reference sequence). CDR3 DNA sequence: TGTGCCAGCAGCTCCGGGACAACTAGCACAGATACGCAGTATTTT. Translating gives CASSSGTTSTDTQYF.

The chain uses TRBV5-5 and TRBJ2-7, with 9 bases lining up with TRBD2. The germline V gene encodes CDR1 SGHKS and CDR2 YYEKEE (reference sequence). The CDR3 loop spans 13 amino acids. After removal of 5 bases from V and 6 bases from J, the junction contained 6 bases not matched to a gene. CDR3 protein: CASRVAGAGEQYF. DNA of the CDR3: TGTGCCAGCAGAGTAGCGGGAGCTGGCGAGCAGTACTTC.

V is TRBV28 and J is TRBJ2-1; 8 bases align to TRBD2. With V trimmed by 6 bases and J by 5 bases, 12 bases remained unmatched. This CDR3 has 16 residues. Looked up from germline, CDR1 is MDHEN and CDR2 is SYDVKM. The CDR3 region is CASRRTGRANHNEQFF. As DNA, the CDR3 is TGTGCCAGCAGGCGAACCGGGAGGGCAAACCACAATGAGCAGTTCTTC.

This chain uses TRBV27 with TRBJ1-6; D gene ambiguous. This CDR3 contains 12 residues. Germline loops: CDR1 MNHEY, CDR2 SMNVEV (reference sequence). V gave up 6 bases and J gave up 7 bases, with 7 bases separating them. The CDR3 protein is CASSLKNSPLHF. The CDR3 DNA reads TGTGCCAGCAGCCTAAAAAATTCACCCCTCCACTTT.

V and J are TRBV19 and TRBJ1-6, with 8 bases fitting TRBD1. Germline CDR1 LNHDA, CDR2 SQIVND (reference sequence). CDR3 length: 14 amino acids. Trimming removed 4 bases from V and 10 bases from J; junction bases left unmatched: 6. The CDR3 here is CASSNDRGGSPLHF. In DNA, the CDR3 is TGTGCCAGTAGTAACGACAGGGGAGGCTCACCCCTCCACTTT.

The chain carries TRBV7-8 and TRBJ1-5; no reliable D call. Trimming stripped 5 bases from V and 1 base from J, with 15 bases between. This CDR3 has 16 residues. CDR1 and CDR2 (germline): SGHVS, FQNEAQ. The CDR3 loop reads CASSTSGFGSNQPQHF. The DNA for the CDR3 is TGTGCCAGCAGCACTTCGGGATTCGGGAGCAATCAGCCCCAGCATTTT. The complete variable domain, with remaining parts taken from reference TRBV7-8 and TRBJ1-5, reads GAGVSQSPRYKVAKRGQDVALRCDPISGHVSLFWYQQALGQGPEFLTYFQNEAQLDKSGLPSDRFFAERPEGSVSTLKIQRTQQEDSAVYLCASSTSGFGSNQPQHFGDGTRLSIL.

This chain uses TRBV29-1 with TRBJ1-1; weak D call: TRBD1 (5 bases). Germline CDR1 reads SQVTM; CDR2 reads ANQGSEA. Trimming shortened V by 7 bases and J by 2 bases, and 20 bases separated the two germline ends. The CDR3 covers 15 residues. The CDR3 bases are TGCAGCGCCGGGGGGACCGGGACCTTAAACACTGAAGCTTTCTTT. Translation: CSAGGTGTLNTEAFF.

V usage is TRBV19 and J usage is TRBJ2-4; D may be TRBD2 (7 bases). The germline V and J ends were trimmed by 1 base and 1 base, with 11 bases remaining between them. CDR3 size: 16 residues. The germline V gene encodes CDR1 LNHDA and CDR2 SQIVND (reference sequence). CDR3 sequence (DNA): TGTGCCAGTAGTATAGGGGGGGGCGGGGCCAAAAACATTCAGTACTTC. Translation: CASSIGGGGAKNIQYF.

V is TRBV7-3 and J is TRBJ2-1; TRBD1 aligns across 7 bases. After removal of 5 bases from V and 0 bases from J, the junction contained 4 bases not matched to a gene. Germline lookup yields CDR1 SGHTA and CDR2 FQGTGA. The CDR3 loop spans 15 amino acids. CDR3 sequence (DNA): TGTGCCAGCAGCCCCAGACAGGGCTCCTACAATGAGCAGTTCTTC. Protein: CASSPRQGSYNEQFF.

The V and J genes are TRBV27 and TRBJ2-2; D is perhaps TRBD1 (6 bases). Per the germline V gene, CDR1 is MNHEY and CDR2 is SMNVEV (reference sequence). This CDR3 is built from 19 residues. Trimming took 5 bases from V and 1 from J, leaving 23 bases between them. The CDR3 sequence is CASSPPGTTSRLNTGELFF. In nucleotides, the CDR3 is TGTGCCAGCAGTCCCCCCGGGACAACCTCCCGCTTGAACACCGGGGAGCTGTTTTTT.